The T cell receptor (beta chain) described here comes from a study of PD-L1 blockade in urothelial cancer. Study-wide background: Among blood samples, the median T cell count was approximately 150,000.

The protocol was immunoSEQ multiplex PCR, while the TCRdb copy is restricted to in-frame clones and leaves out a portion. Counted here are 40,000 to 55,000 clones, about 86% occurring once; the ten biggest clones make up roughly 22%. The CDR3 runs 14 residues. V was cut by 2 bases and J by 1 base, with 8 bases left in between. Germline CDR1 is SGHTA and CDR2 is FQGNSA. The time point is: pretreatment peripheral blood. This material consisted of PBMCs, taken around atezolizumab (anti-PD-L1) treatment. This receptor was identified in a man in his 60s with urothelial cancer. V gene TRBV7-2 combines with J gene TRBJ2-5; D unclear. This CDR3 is CASSLPTVQETQYF. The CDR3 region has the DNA TGTGCCAGCAGCTTACCGACTGTCCAAGAGACCCAGTACTTC.